The clone carrying this TCR beta chain was seen a handful of times. Its antigen is currently unknown. This sample is part of a study of response to subunit inactivated influenza vaccine. Each CDR3 protein is one row after TCRdb ran MiXCR on the RT-PCR reads. The sample carries roughly 650,000 distinct CDR3 sequences, approximately 14% recorded once. Study-wide findings and caveats: Every seasonal influenza vaccination brings in few new T cells, the authors suggested.

The CDR3 covers 14 residues. Per germline, CDR1 GTSNPN and CDR2 SVGIG (reference sequence). The V end was cut by 6 bases, the J end by 0 bases, with 11 bases between. The gene calls are TRBV30 and TRBJ1-4; D unresolved. Sequenced material: PBMCs from blood, taken roughly 2 weeks before vaccination. This sequence was found in a man between 45 and 60 years old who received an inactivated influenza vaccine. The CDR3 sequence: CACPDGSTNEKLFF. DNA for the CDR3: TGTGCCTGCCCGGACGGCTCAACTAATGAAAAACTGTTTTTT.